This TCR beta chain originates from a study of blood T cells in healthy people across ages. Study outcomes and limitations: Unsorted PBMC material precluded a definitive naive versus antigen-experienced comparison.

It was with a sample-barcoded 5' primer and a J-beta primer mix that a second PCR of about 6 to 12 cycles was run. Each sample provided no less than 2.5 million CDR3-containing paired-end reads. Each CDR3 protein gets one entry after TCRdb re-called the 5' RACE reads with MiXCR. The table lists fewer than 900,000 distinct CDR3 sequences, 35% to 45% of them singletons, with 20% to 25% in the top ten. Those donating, healthy Caucasian individuals from Russia, were aged about 6 to 90. Isolation of PBMCs gave at least 7 million cells per sample. This clonotype was observed at least ten times. Its target is unknown. The V and J ends lost 9 bases and 10 bases respectively, with 22 bases between them. CDR3 length: 14 amino acids. Per the germline V gene, CDR1 is LNHDA and CDR2 is SQIVND (reference sequence).

This clonotype originated in a woman in her sixties in good health. The chain links TRBV19 to TRBJ2-1; maybe TRBD2 (6 bases). Sequenced input: blood. This chain's CDR3 is CASRVQIGSDEQFF. For the CDR3, the DNA is TGTGCCAGCAGAGTTCAGATCGGGAGTGACGAGCAGTTCTTC.